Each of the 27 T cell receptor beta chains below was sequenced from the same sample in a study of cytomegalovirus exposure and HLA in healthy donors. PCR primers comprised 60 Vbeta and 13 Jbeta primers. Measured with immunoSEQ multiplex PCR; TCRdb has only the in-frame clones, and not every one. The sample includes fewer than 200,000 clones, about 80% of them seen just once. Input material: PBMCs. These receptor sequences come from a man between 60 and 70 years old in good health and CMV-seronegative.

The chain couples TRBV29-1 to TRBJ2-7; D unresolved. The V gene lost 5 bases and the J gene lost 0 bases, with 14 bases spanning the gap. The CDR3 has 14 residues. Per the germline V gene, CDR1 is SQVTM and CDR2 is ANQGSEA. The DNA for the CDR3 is TGCAGCGTTCTCCTAAGGCAGGCCTCCTACGAGCAGTACTTC. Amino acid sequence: CSVLLRQASYEQYF.

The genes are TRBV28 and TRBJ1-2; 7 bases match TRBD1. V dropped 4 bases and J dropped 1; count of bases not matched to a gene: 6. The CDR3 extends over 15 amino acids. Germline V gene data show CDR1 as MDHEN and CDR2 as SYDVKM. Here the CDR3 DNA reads TGTGCCAGCAGTTCTGGGACAGCGAGTAACTATGGCTACACCTTC. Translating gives CASSSGTASNYGYTF.

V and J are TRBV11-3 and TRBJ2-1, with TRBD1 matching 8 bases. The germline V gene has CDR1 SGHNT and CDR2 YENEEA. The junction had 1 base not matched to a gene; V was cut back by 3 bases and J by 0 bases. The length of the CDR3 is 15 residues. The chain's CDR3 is CASSLDRDSYNEQFF. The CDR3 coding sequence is TGTGCCAGCAGCTTGGACAGGGACTCCTACAATGAGCAGTTCTTC.

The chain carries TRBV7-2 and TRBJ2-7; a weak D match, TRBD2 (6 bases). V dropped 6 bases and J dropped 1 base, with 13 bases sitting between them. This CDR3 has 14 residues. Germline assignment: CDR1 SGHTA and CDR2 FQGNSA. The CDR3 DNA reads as TGTGCCAGCAGGGATAGCGGTTCTTCCTACGAGCAGTACTTC. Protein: CASRDSGSSYEQYF.

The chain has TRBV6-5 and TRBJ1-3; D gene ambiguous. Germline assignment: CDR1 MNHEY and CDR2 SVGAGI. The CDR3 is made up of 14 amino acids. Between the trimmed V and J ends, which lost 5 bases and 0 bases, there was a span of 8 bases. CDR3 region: CASSGVTSGNTIYF. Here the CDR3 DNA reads TGTGCCAGCAGTGGAGTGACCTCTGGAAACACCATATATTTT.

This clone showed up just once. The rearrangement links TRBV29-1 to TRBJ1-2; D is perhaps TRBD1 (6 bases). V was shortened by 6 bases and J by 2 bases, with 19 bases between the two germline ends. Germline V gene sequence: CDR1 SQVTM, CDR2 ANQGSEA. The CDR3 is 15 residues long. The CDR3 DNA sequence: TGCAGCGTCCGGGGTCGTGGGGGCACCAACTATGGCTACACCTTC. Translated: CSVRGRGGTNYGYTF.

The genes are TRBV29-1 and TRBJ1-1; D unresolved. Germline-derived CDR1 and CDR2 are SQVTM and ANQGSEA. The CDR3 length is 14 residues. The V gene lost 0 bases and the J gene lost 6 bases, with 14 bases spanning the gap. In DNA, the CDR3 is TGCAGCGTTGAAGATAGGGAGGGATCGGCTGAAGCTTTCTTT. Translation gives CSVEDREGSAEAFF.

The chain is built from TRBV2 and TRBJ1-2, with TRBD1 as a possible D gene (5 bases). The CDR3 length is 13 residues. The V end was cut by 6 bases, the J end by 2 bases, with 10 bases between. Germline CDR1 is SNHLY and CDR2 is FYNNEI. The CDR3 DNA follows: TGTGCCAGCAGCGAGGGGAGGAACTATGGCTACACCTTC. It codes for CASSEGRNYGYTF.

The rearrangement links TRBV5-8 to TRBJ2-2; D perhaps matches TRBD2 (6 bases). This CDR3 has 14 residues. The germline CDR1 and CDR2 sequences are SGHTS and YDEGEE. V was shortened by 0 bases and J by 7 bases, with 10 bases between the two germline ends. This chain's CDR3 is CASSLVQEGGELFF. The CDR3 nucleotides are TGTGCCAGCAGCTTGGTTCAGGAGGGCGGGGAGCTGTTTTTT. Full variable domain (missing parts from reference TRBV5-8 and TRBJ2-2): EAGVTQSPTHLIKTRGQQATLRCSPISGHTSVYWYQQALGLGLQFLLWYDEGEERNRGNFPPRFSGRQFPNYSSELNVNALELEDSALYLCASSLVQEGGELFFGEGSRLTVL.

The CDR3 loop reads CASSTTGGTDTQYF. The CDR3 DNA sequence: TGCGCCAGCAGCACCACAGGGGGCACAGATACGCAGTATTTT. The rearrangement joins TRBV5-1 to TRBJ2-3; 7 bases fit TRBD1. This CDR3 spans 14 amino acids. Germline CDR1 SGHRS, CDR2 YFSETQ. The V segment lost 4 bases and the J segment 1 base; nucleotides outside the gene matches: 3.

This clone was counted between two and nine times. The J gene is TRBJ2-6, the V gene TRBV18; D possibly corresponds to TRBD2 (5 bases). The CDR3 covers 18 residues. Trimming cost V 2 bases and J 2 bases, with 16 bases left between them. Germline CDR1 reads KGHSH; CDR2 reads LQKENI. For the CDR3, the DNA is TGTGCCAGCTCACCAGCGAACAGACGGGGAGCTGGGGCCAACGTCCTGACTTTC. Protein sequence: CASSPANRRGAGANVLTF.

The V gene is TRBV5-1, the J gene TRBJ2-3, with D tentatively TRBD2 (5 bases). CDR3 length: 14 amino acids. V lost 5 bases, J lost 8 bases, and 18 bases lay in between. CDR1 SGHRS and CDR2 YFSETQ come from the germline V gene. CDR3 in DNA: TGCGCCAGCAGGGAGGCTCCGCACGGAGGTACGCAGTATTTT. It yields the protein CASREAPHGGTQYF.

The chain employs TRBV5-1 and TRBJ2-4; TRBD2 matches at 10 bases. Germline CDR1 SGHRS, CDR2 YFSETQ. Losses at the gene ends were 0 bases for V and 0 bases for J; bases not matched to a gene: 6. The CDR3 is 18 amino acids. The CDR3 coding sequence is TGCGCCAGCAGCTTGGAGGCTAGCGGGAGAGTAGCCAAAAACATTCAGTACTTC. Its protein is CASSLEASGRVAKNIQYF.

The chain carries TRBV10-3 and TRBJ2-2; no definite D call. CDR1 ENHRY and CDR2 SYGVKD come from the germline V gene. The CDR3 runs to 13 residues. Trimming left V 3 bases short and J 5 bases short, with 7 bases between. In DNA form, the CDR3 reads TGTGCCATCAGTGAAGCGAGGACCGGGGAGCTGTTTTTT. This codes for CAISEARTGELFF.

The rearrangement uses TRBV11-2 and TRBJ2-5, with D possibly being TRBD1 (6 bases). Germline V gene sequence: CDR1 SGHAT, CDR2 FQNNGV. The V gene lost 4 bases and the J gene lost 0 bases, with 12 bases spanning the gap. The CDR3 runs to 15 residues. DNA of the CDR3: TGTGCCAGCAGCTCCCAACCAGGGGACCAAGAGACCCAGTACTTC. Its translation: CASSSQPGDQETQYF.

CDR3 nucleotide sequence: TGTGCCAGTAAGCGGGCCACCTACAATGAGCAGTTCTTC. Translating it yields CASKRATYNEQFF. V is TRBV19 and J is TRBJ2-1, with D perhaps TRBD2 (6 bases). Trimming cost V 7 bases and J 2 bases, with 9 bases left between them. Germline V gene lookup returns CDR1 LNHDA and CDR2 SQIVND (reference sequence). This CDR3 region has 13 residues. Filled out from reference TRBV19 and TRBJ2-1, the complete variable domain reads DGGITQSPKYLFRKEGQNVTLSCEQNLNHDAMYWYRQDPGQGLRLIYYSQIVNDFQKGDIAEGYSVSREKKESFPLTVTSAQKNPTAFYLCASKRATYNEQFFGPGTRLTVL.

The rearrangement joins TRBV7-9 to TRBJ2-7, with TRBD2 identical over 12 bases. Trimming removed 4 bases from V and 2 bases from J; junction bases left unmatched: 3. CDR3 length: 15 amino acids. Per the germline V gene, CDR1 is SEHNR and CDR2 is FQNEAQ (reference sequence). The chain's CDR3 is CASSWTSGAPYEQYF. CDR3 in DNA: TGTGCCAGCAGCTGGACTAGCGGGGCCCCCTACGAGCAGTACTTC.

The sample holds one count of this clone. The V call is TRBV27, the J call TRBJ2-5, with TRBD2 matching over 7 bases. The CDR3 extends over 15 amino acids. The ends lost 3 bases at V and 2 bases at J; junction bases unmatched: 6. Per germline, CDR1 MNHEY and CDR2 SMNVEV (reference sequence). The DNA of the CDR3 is TGTGCCAGCAGTTTCGCTAGCGGATTACAAGAGACCCAGTACTTC. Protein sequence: CASSFASGLQETQYF.

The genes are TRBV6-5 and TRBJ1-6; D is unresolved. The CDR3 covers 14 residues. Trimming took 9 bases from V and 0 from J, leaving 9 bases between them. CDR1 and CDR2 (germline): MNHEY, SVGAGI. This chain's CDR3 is CASAVVSYNSPLHF. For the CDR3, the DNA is TGTGCCAGTGCGGTGGTCTCCTATAATTCACCCCTCCACTTT.

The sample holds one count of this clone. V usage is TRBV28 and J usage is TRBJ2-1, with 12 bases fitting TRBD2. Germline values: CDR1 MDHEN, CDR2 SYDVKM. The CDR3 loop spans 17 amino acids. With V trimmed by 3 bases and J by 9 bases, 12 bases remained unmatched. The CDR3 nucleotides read TGTGCCAGCAGTTTGCCCCGCGGACTAGCGGGAACGTCTGAGCAGTTCTTC. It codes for CASSLPRGLAGTSEQFF. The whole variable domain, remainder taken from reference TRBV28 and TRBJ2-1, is DVKVTQSSRYLVKRTGEKVFLECVQDMDHENMFWYRQDPGLGLRLIYFSYDVKMKEKGDIPEGYSVSREKKERFSLILESASTNQTSMYLCASSLPRGLAGTSEQFFGPGTRLTVL.

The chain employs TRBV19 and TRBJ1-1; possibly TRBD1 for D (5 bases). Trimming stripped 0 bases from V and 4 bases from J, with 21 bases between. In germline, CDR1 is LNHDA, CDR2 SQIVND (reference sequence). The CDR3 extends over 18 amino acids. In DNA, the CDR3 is TGTGCCAGTAGTATAGATCGGGCAGGGTTACTTGGTGGCACTGAAGCTTTCTTT. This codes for CASSIDRAGLLGGTEAFF. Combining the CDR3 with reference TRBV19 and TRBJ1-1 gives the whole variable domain DGGITQSPKYLFRKEGQNVTLSCEQNLNHDAMYWYRQDPGQGLRLIYYSQIVNDFQKGDIAEGYSVSREKKESFPLTVTSAQKNPTAFYLCASSIDRAGLLGGTEAFFGQGTRLTVV.

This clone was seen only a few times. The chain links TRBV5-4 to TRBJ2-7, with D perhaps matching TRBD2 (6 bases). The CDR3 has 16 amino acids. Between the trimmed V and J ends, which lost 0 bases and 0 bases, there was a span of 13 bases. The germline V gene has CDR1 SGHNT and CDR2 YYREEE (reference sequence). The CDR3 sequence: CASSLASTSPSYEQYF. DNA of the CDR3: TGTGCCAGCAGCTTGGCATCAACTAGCCCCTCCTACGAGCAGTACTTC. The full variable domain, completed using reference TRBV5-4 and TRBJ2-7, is ETGVTQSPTHLIKTRGQQVTLRCSSQSGHNTVSWYQQALGQGPQFIFQYYREEENGRGNFPPRFSGLQFPNYSSELNVNALELDDSALYLCASSLASTSPSYEQYFGPGTRLTVT.

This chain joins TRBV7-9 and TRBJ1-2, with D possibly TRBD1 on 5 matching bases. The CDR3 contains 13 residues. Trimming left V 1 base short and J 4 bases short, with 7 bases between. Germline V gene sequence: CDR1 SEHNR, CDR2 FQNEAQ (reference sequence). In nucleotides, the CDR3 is TGTGCCAGCAGCTTAGTCGACAGCTATGGCTACACCTTC. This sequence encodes CASSLVDSYGYTF.

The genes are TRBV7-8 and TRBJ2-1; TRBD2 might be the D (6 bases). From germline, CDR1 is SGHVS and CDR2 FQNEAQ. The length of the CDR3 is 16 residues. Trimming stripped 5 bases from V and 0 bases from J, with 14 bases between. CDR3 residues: CASSDVAGNSYNEQFF. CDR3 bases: TGTGCCAGCAGCGACGTCGCGGGGAACTCCTACAATGAGCAGTTCTTC.

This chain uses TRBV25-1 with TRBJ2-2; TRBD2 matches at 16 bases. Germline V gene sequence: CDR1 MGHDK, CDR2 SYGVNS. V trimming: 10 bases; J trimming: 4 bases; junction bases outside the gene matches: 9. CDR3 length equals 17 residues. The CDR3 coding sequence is TGTGCCACCCCGGGACTAGCGGGGGGGCCGGCCACCGGGGAGCTGTTTTTT. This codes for CATPGLAGGPATGELFF.

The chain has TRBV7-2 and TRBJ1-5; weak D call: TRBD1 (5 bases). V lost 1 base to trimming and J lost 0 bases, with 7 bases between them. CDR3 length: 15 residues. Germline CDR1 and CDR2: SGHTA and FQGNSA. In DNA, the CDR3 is TGTGCCAGCAGCTTAGGACAGTATAGCAATCAGCCCCAGCATTTT. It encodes CASSLGQYSNQPQHF.

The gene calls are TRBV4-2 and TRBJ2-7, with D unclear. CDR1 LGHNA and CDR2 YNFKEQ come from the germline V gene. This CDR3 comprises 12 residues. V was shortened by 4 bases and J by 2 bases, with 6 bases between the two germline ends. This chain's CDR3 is CASSPSPYEQYF. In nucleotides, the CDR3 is TGTGCCAGCAGCCCCTCTCCCTACGAGCAGTACTTC.